This T cell receptor (beta chain) was retrieved from a study of cytomegalovirus exposure and HLA in healthy donors. Germline CDR1 is MGHRA and CDR2 is YSYEKL. This CDR3 has 14 amino acids. Losses at the gene ends were 3 bases for V and 11 bases for J; bases not matched to a gene: 10. 60 Vbeta and 13 Jbeta primers were used in PCR. The table came from immunoSEQ multiplex PCR; TCRdb's copy has only in-frame clones and leaves some out. Its table lists 150,000 to 200,000 clones. General study findings and limits: Being indistinguishable, some V segments were excluded, TRBV6-2 and TRBV6-3 among them. In a later analysis, across HLA loci, associated TCR counts were highest for DRB1, lowest for HLA-C.

Comment on this clone: The target antigen is unknown.

Each donor was nominally healthy when sampled (though unrecorded immune exposures were likely). V gene TRBV4-1 combines with J gene TRBJ1-1; 9 nucleotides match TRBD1. The source material was PBMCs. This receptor was taken from a woman under 30 in good health and CMV-seropositive. This CDR3 is CASSHGGNTGGAFF. The DNA of the CDR3 is TGCGCCAGCAGCCACGGGGGGAACACAGGGGGCGCTTTCTTT.